This T cell receptor beta chain was captured by sequencing in a study of blood T cell repertoires in COVID-19. This CDR3 region has 14 residues. CDR1 is LGHNA and CDR2 is YNFKEQ in the germline V gene. V lost 3 bases and J lost 6, with 11 bases in between. Sequencing used immunoSEQ multiplex PCR; TCRdb keeps in-frame clones, though not all of them. Found here are roughly 200,000 clones, 80% of them singletons; the top ten hold approximately 7%. This sequence joins TRBV4-2 and TRBJ1-4; D remains ambiguous. The TCR sequence derives from a man aged 65 to 79 with active or convalescent COVID-19. Sequencing was carried out using peripheral blood. Here the CDR3 reads CASSQERADEKLFF. CDR3 coding DNA: TGTGCCAGCAGCCAGGAGCGGGCAGATGAAAAACTGTTTTTT.